The rows below give T cell receptor beta chains drawn from one sample of a study of blood T cell repertoires in COVID-19. Profiling relied on immunoSEQ multiplex PCR, and the TCRdb table lists in-frame clones only, not all of them. The table records 150,000 to 170,000 clones, about 89% of them present only once. The material sequenced was peripheral blood. These receptors came from a man between 50 and 59 years old with acute or convalescent COVID-19. The CDR3 runs from the conserved cysteine through the conserved F or W. A D gene is named only where the DNA matches it firmly. Clone size appears in some rows only: once, few, many, or a class for an expanded clone.

size,J,V,D,DNA,CDR3
NA,TRBJ2-4,TRBV15,TRBD1,TGTGCCACCAGCAGGAAAACAGGGGGCGCGAACATTCAGTACTTC,CATSRKTGGANIQYF
NA,TRBJ1-6,TRBV7-3,TRBD1,TGTGCCAGCAGCTTGAGTGGACAGGGGAATTCACCCCTCCACTTT,CASSLSGQGNSPLHF
NA,TRBJ1-2,TRBV18,TRBD1,TGTGCCAGCTCACCGGGACAGGGGAAGATTGACACCTTC,CASSPGQGKIDTF
NA,TRBJ2-7,TRBV30,TRBD1,TGTGCCTGGAGTGGGCGACAGGGTCACGTTAGCCGCGAGCAGTACTTC,CAWSGRQGHVSREQYF
NA,TRBJ2-7,TRBV5-1,TRBD2,TGCGCCAGCGGAATAGCGGGAGGGGCGGGGGAGCAGTACTTC,CASGIAGGAGEQYF
once,TRBJ2-2,TRBV5-5,NA,TGTGCCAGCAGCCCGGAGATCGGGACCGGGGAGCTGTTTTTT,CASSPEIGTGELFF
NA,TRBJ1-1,TRBV5-1,NA,TGCGCCAGCAGCCCCGGGGGTACGGGCTCTGCTACTGAAGCTTTCTTT,CASSPGGTGSATEAFF
once,TRBJ2-5,TRBV27,TRBD1,TGTGCCAGCAGCGTAGACAGGGGTGTTGAGACCCAGTACTTC,CASSVDRGVETQYF
NA,TRBJ1-5,TRBV6-5,TRBD1,TGTGCCAGCAGGGGGACAGCGAGTGGCAATCAGCCCCAGCATTTT,CASRGTASGNQPQHF
NA,TRBJ2-2,TRBV4-2,NA,TGTGCCAGCAGCCCCCTTCTGGGAGTCACCGGGGAGCTGTTTTTT,CASSPLLGVTGELFF
few,TRBJ2-6,TRBV7-9,NA,TGTGCCAGCAGCAGGCCAGGGACTCTCTCTGGGGCCAACGTCCTGACTTTC,CASSRPGTLSGANVLTF
NA,TRBJ1-6,TRBV2,NA,TGTGCCAGCAGTGAAGGGAGGACCAATTCACCCCTCCACTTT,CASSEGRTNSPLHF
NA,TRBJ2-2,TRBV12-3/TRBV12-4,NA,TGTGCCAGCAGAGGAGACACCGGGGAGCTGTTTTTT,CASRGDTGELFF
NA,TRBJ1-2,TRBV29-1,NA,TGCAGCGTCGCGAGGGGGGGCGGCTACACCTTC,CSVARGGGYTF
NA,TRBJ1-1,TRBV9,TRBD1,TGTGCCAGCAGCCCGGGGACAGCCAGTGAAGCTTTCTTT,CASSPGTASEAFF
NA,TRBJ1-1,TRBV28,TRBD1,TGTGCCAGCAGTTTAACCCCAGGGGGCGACACTGAAGCTTTCTTT,CASSLTPGGDTEAFF
NA,TRBJ2-5,TRBV3-1/TRBV3-2,TRBD2,TGTGCCAGCACCCTATGGGCAAGCGGGGGACGGGAGACCCAGTACTTC,CASTLWASGGRETQYF
NA,TRBJ1-1,TRBV28,NA,TGTGCCAGCAGTATGAACCAGGGATACACTGAAGCTTTCTTT,CASSMNQGYTEAFF
NA,TRBJ1-4,TRBV7-9,NA,TGTGCCAGCAGCTTATCAAGGGGGATTAATGAAAAACTGTTTTTT,CASSLSRGINEKLFF
NA,TRBJ2-5,TRBV5-1,NA,TGCGCCAGCAGCTTGGTTCCAGGTCCGCCGGCGACCCAGTACTTC,CASSLVPGPPATQYF
NA,TRBJ2-1,TRBV14,NA,TGTGCCAGCAGCCAAAGTAGTAGCTGGTCCTACAATGAGCAGTTCTTC,CASSQSSSWSYNEQFF
NA,TRBJ2-5,TRBV28,NA,TGTGCCAGCAGTTCCCTCTCGGGAAGCCAAGAGACCCAGTACTTC,CASSSLSGSQETQYF
once,TRBJ1-1,TRBV6-5,NA,TGTGCCAGCAGTCCCGGGAAGGTAGCTTTCTTT,CASSPGKVAFF
NA,TRBJ2-1,TRBV2,TRBD1,TGTGCCAGCAGTGCCGGGAACAGGGGATACAATGAGCAGTTCTTC,CASSAGNRGYNEQFF
NA,TRBJ1-5,TRBV28,NA,TGTGCCAGCAGTTCCAGGGGTACCAATCAGCCCCAGCATTTT,CASSSRGTNQPQHF
NA,TRBJ2-2,TRBV7-9,NA,TGTGCCAGCAGCTTAGCGCGCGGGGAGCTGTTTTTT,CASSLARGELFF
NA,TRBJ1-2,TRBV19,TRBD1,TGTGCCAGTAGTATAGTCGGGACAGTCTATGGCTACACCTTC,CASSIVGTVYGYTF
NA,TRBJ1-2,TRBV18,TRBD1,TGTGCCAGCTCACCTACGACAGGGGACTATGGCTACACCTTC,CASSPTTGDYGYTF
NA,TRBJ2-1,TRBV7-2,TRBD2,TGTGCCAGCAGCTTGAGGGGCCTAGCGGGGGTTAATGATGAGCAGTTCTTC,CASSLRGLAGVNDEQFF
NA,TRBJ2-5,TRBV9,TRBD2,TGTGCCAGCAGCGCTAGCGGGGGGCGGGAGACCCAGTACTTC,CASSASGGRETQYF
NA,TRBJ1-5,TRBV27,NA,TGTGCCAGCAGTTTGTCGAAGGGAGGCAATCAGCCCCAGCATTTT,CASSLSKGGNQPQHF
NA,TRBJ1-6,TRBV10-3,TRBD1,TGTGCCACCGGGACAGCGAATTCACCCCTCCACTTT,CATGTANSPLHF
NA,TRBJ1-6,TRBV4-3,NA,TGCGCCAGCAGCCAAGAACGGGGGGATAATTCACCCCTCCACTTT,CASSQERGDNSPLHF
NA,TRBJ2-3,TRBV10-2,NA,TGCGCCAGCAGGGACATTGAGTGGGAAGTCCTTTTGGATACGCAGTATTTT,CASRDIEWEVLLDTQYF
NA,TRBJ1-3,TRBV28,TRBD1,TGTGCCAGCAGTTTACAGACAGGGACCCACACCATATATTTT,CASSLQTGTHTIYF
NA,TRBJ2-7,TRBV5-4,TRBD1,TGTGCCAGCAGCTTGTTGGGGACAGGGGCGTACGAGCAGTACTTC,CASSLLGTGAYEQYF
once,TRBJ2-5,TRBV7-3,NA,TGTGCCAGCAGCTTAATGGCAGGGGGGTCAGAGACCCAGTACTTC,CASSLMAGGSETQYF
NA,TRBJ2-2,TRBV21-1,NA,TGTGCCAATACCCGGGACTATAACACCGGGGAGCTGTTTTTT,CANTRDYNTGELFF
once,TRBJ1-5,TRBV7-2,NA,TGTGCCAGCACTTGGGGGGGGCGCAATCAGCCCCAGCATTTT,CASTWGGRNQPQHF
NA,TRBJ2-2,TRBV7-9,NA,TGTGCCAGCAGAGCGGGACACCGCACCGGGGAGCTGTTTTTT,CASRAGHRTGELFF
NA,TRBJ1-6,TRBV3-1/TRBV3-2,NA,TGTGCCAGCAGCCAAGATAAGGGCGCAGGGAGGGCACCCCTCCACTTT,CASSQDKGAGRAPLHF
NA,TRBJ1-2,TRBV21-1,NA,TGTGCCAGCAGCAAAGAGAGGGGCTACACCTTC,CASSKERGYTF
NA,TRBJ2-1,TRBV6-2/TRBV6-3,TRBD2,TGTGCCAGCAGTTACTCGAGCGGGGGGGAGTTCTTC,CASSYSSGGEFF
NA,TRBJ2-1,TRBV7-2,TRBD2,TGTGCCAGCAGCTTCCTAGCGGGGTTAGGGAATGAGCAGTTCTTC,CASSFLAGLGNEQFF
NA,TRBJ2-7,TRBV10-3,NA,TGTGCCATCAGTGAGCGGAACAGCCCCTACGAGCAGTACTTC,CAISERNSPYEQYF
NA,TRBJ1-6,TRBV6-5,NA,TGTGCCAGCCGGGGGGATTTAGGGAATTCACCCCTCCACTTT,CASRGDLGNSPLHF
NA,TRBJ1-5,TRBV19,NA,TGTGCCAGTAGTAAAACTTCCGGGACAACCTATCAGCCCCAGCATTTT,CASSKTSGTTYQPQHF
once,TRBJ2-7,TRBV27,TRBD1,TGTGCCAGCAGTCGAGACAGGGGCCCCTACGAGCAGTACTTC,CASSRDRGPYEQYF
NA,TRBJ2-1,TRBV10-3,TRBD1,TGTGCCATCAGTCCGGGACAGGGTTTTGGTGAGCAGTTCTTC,CAISPGQGFGEQFF
once,TRBJ2-3,TRBV5-1,TRBD2,TGCGCCAGCAGCTCCGGACTAGCGGGAGTAAGGGATACGCAGTATTTT,CASSSGLAGVRDTQYF
NA,TRBJ1-5,TRBV30,TRBD1,TGTGCCTGGAGTGTACCGGACAGGGGTTATCAGCCCCAGCATTTT,CAWSVPDRGYQPQHF
once,TRBJ1-2,TRBV4-2,NA,TGTGCCAGCAACCCTAGGCCACAGGGTGGCTATGGCTACACCTTC,CASNPRPQGGYGYTF
once,TRBJ2-3,TRBV6-1,TRBD2,TGTGCCAGCAGTGAAGGCGGACTAGCGGCCACAGATACGCAGTATTTT,CASSEGGLAATDTQYF
NA,TRBJ1-1,TRBV5-6,NA,TGTGCCAGCAGCTATCCGGGACAGAACACTGAAGCTTTCTTT,CASSYPGQNTEAFF
NA,TRBJ2-2,TRBV7-3,NA,TGTGCCAGCAGCCCCTGGAGGACTGGGGACACCGGGGAGCTGTTTTTT,CASSPWRTGDTGELFF
NA,TRBJ2-2,TRBV9,TRBD2,TGTGCCAGCAGTGGAGCGGGGGGCGAAACCGGGGAGCTGTTTTTT,CASSGAGGETGELFF
NA,TRBJ2-1,TRBV7-6,NA,TGTGCCAGCACCCGTAGCGGAGGCTCCTACAATGAGCAGTTCTTC,CASTRSGGSYNEQFF
NA,TRBJ2-1,TRBV28,TRBD2,TGTGCCAGCAGAGACGGGAGGGCCATGGGTGAGCAGTTCTTC,CASRDGRAMGEQFF
NA,TRBJ1-2,TRBV4-1,TRBD1,TGCGCCAGCAGCCGCGGGACAGAAAGTCTCTATGGCTACACCTTC,CASSRGTESLYGYTF